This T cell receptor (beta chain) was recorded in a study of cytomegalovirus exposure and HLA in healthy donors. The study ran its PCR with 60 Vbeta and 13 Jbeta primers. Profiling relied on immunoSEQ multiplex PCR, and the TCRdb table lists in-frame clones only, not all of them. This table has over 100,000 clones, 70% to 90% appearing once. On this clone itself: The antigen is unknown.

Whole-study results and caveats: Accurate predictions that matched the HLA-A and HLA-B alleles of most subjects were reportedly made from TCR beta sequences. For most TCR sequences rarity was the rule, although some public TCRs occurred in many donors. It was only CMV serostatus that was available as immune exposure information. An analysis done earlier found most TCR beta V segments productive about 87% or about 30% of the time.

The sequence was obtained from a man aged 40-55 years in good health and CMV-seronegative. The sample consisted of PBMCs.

CDR3 amino acids: CARGLNTEAFF. As DNA, the CDR3 is TGTGCCCGCGGCCTGAACACTGAAGCTTTCTTT. The V gene is TRBV9, the J gene TRBJ1-1, with no clear D. V was pared by 10 bases and J by 0 bases, with 7 bases between. The CDR3 runs 11 residues. Germline loops: CDR1 SGDLS, CDR2 YYNGEE.